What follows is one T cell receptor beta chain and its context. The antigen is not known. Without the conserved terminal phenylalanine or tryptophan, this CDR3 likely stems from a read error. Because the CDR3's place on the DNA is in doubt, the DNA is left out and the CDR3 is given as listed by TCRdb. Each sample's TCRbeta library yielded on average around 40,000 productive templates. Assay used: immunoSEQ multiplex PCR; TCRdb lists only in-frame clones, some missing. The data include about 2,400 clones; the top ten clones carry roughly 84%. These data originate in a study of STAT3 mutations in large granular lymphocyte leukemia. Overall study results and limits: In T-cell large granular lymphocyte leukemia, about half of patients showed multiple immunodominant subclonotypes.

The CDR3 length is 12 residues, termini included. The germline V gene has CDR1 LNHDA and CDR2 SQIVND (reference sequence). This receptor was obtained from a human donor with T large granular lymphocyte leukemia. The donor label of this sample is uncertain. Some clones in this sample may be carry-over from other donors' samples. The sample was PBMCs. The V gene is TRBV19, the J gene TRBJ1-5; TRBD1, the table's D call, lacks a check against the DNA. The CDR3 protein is CASSIGGNEGQP.